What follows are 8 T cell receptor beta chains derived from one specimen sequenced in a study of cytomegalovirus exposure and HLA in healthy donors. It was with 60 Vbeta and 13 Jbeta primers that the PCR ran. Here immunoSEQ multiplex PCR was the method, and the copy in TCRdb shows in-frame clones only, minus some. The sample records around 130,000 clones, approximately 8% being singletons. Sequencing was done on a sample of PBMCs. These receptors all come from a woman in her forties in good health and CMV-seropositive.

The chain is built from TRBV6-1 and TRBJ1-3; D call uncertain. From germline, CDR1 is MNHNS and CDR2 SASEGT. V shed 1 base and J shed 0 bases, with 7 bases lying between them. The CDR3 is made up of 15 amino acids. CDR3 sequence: CASSEGRSSGNTIYF. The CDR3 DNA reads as TGTGCCAGCAGTGAAGGACGGAGCTCTGGAAACACCATATATTTT.

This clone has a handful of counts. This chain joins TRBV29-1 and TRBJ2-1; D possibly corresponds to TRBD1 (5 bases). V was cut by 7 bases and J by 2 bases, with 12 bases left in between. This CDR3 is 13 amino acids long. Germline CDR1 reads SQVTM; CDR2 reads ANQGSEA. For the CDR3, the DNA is TGCAGCGCCGAACTGACAGCCTACAATGAGCAGTTCTTC. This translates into CSAELTAYNEQFF.

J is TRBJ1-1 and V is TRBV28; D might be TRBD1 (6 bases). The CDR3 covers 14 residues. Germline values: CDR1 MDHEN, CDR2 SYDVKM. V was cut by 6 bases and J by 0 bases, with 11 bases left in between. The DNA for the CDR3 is TGTGCCAGCAGAGGACAGCCCATGAACACTGAAGCTTTCTTT. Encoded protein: CASRGQPMNTEAFF.

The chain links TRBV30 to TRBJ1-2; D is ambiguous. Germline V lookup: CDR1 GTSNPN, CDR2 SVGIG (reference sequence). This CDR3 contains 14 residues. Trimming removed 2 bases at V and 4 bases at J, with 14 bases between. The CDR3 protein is CAWSRQSLGYGYTF. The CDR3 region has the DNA TGTGCCTGGAGTCGACAATCCTTAGGCTATGGCTACACCTTC.

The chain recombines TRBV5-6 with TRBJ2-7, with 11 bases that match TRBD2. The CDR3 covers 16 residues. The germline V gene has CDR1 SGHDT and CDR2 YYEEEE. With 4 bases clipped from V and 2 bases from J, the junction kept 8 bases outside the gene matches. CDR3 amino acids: CASSQGTSGLAYEQYF. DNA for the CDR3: TGTGCCAGCAGCCAAGGGACTAGCGGACTTGCCTACGAGCAGTACTTC. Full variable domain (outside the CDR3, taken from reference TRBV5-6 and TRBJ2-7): DAGVTQSPTHLIKTRGQQVTLRCSPKSGHDTVSWYQQALGQGPQFIFQYYEEEERQRGNFPDRFSGHQFPNYSSELNVNALLLGDSALYLCASSQGTSGLAYEQYFGPGTRLTVT.

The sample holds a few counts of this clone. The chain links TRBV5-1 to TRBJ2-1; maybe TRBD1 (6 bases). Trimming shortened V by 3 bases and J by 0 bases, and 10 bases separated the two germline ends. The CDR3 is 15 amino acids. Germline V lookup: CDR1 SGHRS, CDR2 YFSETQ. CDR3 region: CASSSLQGSYNEQFF. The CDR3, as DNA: TGCGCCAGCAGCTCATTACAGGGCTCCTACAATGAGCAGTTCTTC.

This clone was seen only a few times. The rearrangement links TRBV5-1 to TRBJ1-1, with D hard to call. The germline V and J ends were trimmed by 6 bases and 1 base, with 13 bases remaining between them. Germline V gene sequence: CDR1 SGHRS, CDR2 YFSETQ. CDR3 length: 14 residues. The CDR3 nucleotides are TGCGCCAGCACCACCGAGGAGGGGAACACTGAAGCTTTCTTT. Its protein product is CASTTEEGNTEAFF.

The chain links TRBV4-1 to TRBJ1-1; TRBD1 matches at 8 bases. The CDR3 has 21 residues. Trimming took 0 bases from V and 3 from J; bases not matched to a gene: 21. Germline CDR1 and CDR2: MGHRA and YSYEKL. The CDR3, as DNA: TGCGCCAGCAGCCAAGATCTGATCAGGGGGCGCTTATATGGGGAGGACACTGAAGCTTTCTTT. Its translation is CASSQDLIRGRLYGEDTEAFF.